The clone carrying this TCR beta chain has ten or more counts. The sample originates from a study of patients with pleural tuberculosis. TCRdb redid the calling of the reads with MiXCR, one entry per CDR3 protein. The table includes around 50,000 distinct CDR3 sequences, 7.3% detected once. V was shortened by 1 base and J by 9 bases, with 7 bases between the two germline ends. The germline CDR1 and CDR2 sequences are SNHLY and FYNNEI. CDR3 length: 11 residues. The receptor was isolated from a human donor with pleural tuberculosis. The rearrangement uses TRBV2 and TRBJ2-7; no reliable D call. The CDR3 DNA reads TGTGCCAGCAGTGAAGAGATATCGCAGTACTTC. This translates into CASSEEISQYF.